What follows are 24 T cell receptor beta chains derived from one specimen sequenced in a study of cytomegalovirus exposure and HLA in healthy donors. PCR involved 60 Vbeta and 13 Jbeta primers. Method: immunoSEQ multiplex PCR; TCRdb's copy keeps in-frame clones and lacks some. The data hold some 180,000 clones, with around 80% observed a single time. Sequencing used PBMCs. These receptors were collected from a woman in her twenties or thirties in good health and CMV-seronegative.

The chain joins TRBV5-1 to TRBJ2-7; 7 bases are shared with TRBD1. Germline V gene lookup returns CDR1 SGHRS and CDR2 YFSETQ. The J segment lost 0 bases and the V segment lost 0 bases, leaving 6 bases of the junction unmatched. The CDR3 extends over 16 amino acids. CDR3 loop: CASSLEGQPSSYEQYF. CDR3 nucleotides: TGCGCCAGCAGCTTGGAGGGACAGCCTAGCTCCTACGAGCAGTACTTC.

The V gene is TRBV5-6, the J gene TRBJ1-2; no reliable D call. The CDR3 length is 15 residues. Trimming shortened V by 4 bases and J by 1 base, and 14 bases separated the two germline ends. Germline V gene data show CDR1 as SGHDT and CDR2 as YYEEEE. As DNA, the CDR3 is TGTGCCAGCAGCGAGGCACTACGGGGTAACTATGGCTACACCTTC. Translated, it gives CASSEALRGNYGYTF.

This clone was seen just once. In DNA form, the CDR3 reads TGCAGCGTGACATCCTCCTCCTACGAGCAGTACTTC. The encoded protein is CSVTSSSYEQYF. This chain uses TRBV29-1 with TRBJ2-5; no clear D. The assigned J gene may be wrong: the sequence end matches TRBJ2-7 better. The germline CDR1 and CDR2 sequences are SQVTM and ANQGSEA. The CDR3 is 12 residues long.

The V gene is TRBV18, the J gene TRBJ2-7, with 11 bases aligning to TRBD2. In germline, CDR1 is KGHSH, CDR2 LQKENI. Unmatched junction bases numbered 12, after V lost 6 bases and J lost 5 bases. The CDR3 length is 16 residues. DNA for the CDR3: TGTGCCAGCTCCCCGAGTATAGCGGGGGGGTCGAACGAGCAGTACTTC. It yields the protein CASSPSIAGGSNEQYF. The variable domain in full, completed from reference TRBV18 and TRBJ2-7, reads NAGVMQNPRHLVRRRGQEARLRCSPMKGHSHVYWYRQLPEEGLKFMVYLQKENIIDESGMPKERFSAEFPKEGPSILRIQQVVRGDSAAYFCASSPSIAGGSNEQYFGPGTRLTVT.

V is TRBV4-2 and J is TRBJ2-3; 11 nucleotides agree with TRBD2. V shed 0 bases and J 8 bases; nucleotides not matched to a gene: 7. Germline CDR1 LGHNA, CDR2 YNFKEQ. The CDR3 extends over 16 amino acids. The CDR3 loop reads CASSQDHSGGDPTQYF. CDR3 coding DNA: TGTGCCAGCAGCCAAGATCATAGCGGGGGGGACCCTACGCAGTATTTT.

The chain joins TRBV4-1 to TRBJ1-2; TRBD1 agrees at 7 bases. Germline loops: CDR1 MGHRA, CDR2 YSYEKL. This CDR3 is built from 15 residues. V was pared by 0 bases and J by 3 bases, with 4 bases of the junction left unmatched. CDR3 in DNA: TGCGCCAGCAGCCAAGATTCCGGGACAGACTATGGCTACACCTTC. Amino acids: CASSQDSGTDYGYTF.

The chain employs TRBV7-3 and TRBJ2-3, with 12 bases identical to TRBD2. With V trimmed by 4 bases and J by 6 bases, 2 bases remained unmatched. Germline V gives CDR1 SGHTA, CDR2 FQGTGA. CDR3 size: 14 residues. The CDR3 DNA sequence: TGTGCCAGCAGCTATGGACTAGCGGGGGATACGCAGTATTTT. This sequence encodes CASSYGLAGDTQYF. The variable domain in full, with the rest retrieved from reference TRBV7-3 and TRBJ2-3, is GAGVSQTPSNKVTEKGKYVELRCDPISGHTALYWYRQSLGQGPEFLIYFQGTGAADDSGLPNDRFFAVRPEGSVSTLKIQRTERGDSAVYLCASSYGLAGDTQYFGPGTRLTVL.

The rearrangement joins TRBV7-3 to TRBJ1-5; D might be TRBD1 (6 bases). Trimming left V 1 base short and J 7 bases short, with 11 bases between. The CDR3 sequence is 14 residues long. Per the germline V gene, CDR1 is SGHTA and CDR2 is FQGTGA. In nucleotides, the CDR3 is TGTGCCAGCAGCTTAATAGGGGGGGGACAGCCCCAGCATTTT. Protein product: CASSLIGGGQPQHF.

The chain has TRBV29-1 and TRBJ2-2; weak D call: TRBD2 (6 bases). V dropped 1 base and J dropped 0 bases, with 9 bases sitting between them. From germline, CDR1 is SQVTM and CDR2 ANQGSEA. This CDR3 comprises 15 residues. The CDR3 DNA follows: TGCAGCGTTGAAGGGGGGGAATCGAACACCGGGGAGCTGTTTTTT. Protein: CSVEGGESNTGELFF.

This clone showed up just a few times. CDR3 bases: TGTGCCAGCAGTTCCCGAGCATGGAGGGCAAGTGAAAAACTGTTTTTT. This codes for CASSSRAWRASEKLFF. The J gene is TRBJ1-4, the V gene TRBV27; D ambiguous. Trimming left V 4 bases short and J 7 bases short, with 19 bases between. The germline gives CDR1 MNHEY, CDR2 SMNVEV (reference sequence). The CDR3 has 16 amino acids.

The genes are TRBV6-5 and TRBJ2-5; tentatively, D is TRBD1 (6 bases). The CDR3 is 14 residues long. Trimming removed 8 bases at V and 2 bases at J, with 15 bases between. CDR1 and CDR2 (germline): MNHEY, SVGAGI. CDR3 sequence reads: CASAAGALQETQYF. CDR3 bases: TGTGCCAGCGCGGCAGGGGCCCTACAAGAGACCCAGTACTTC.

The chain recombines TRBV7-3 with TRBJ2-3; TRBD2 might be the D (5 bases). Germline V gene sequence: CDR1 SGHTA, CDR2 FQGTGA. Trimming left V 5 bases short and J 0 bases short, with 15 bases between. CDR3 length: 16 amino acids. CDR3 protein: CASSPSFTRSTDTQYF. Written as DNA, the CDR3 is TGTGCCAGCAGCCCTAGTTTTACTAGAAGCACAGATACGCAGTATTTT. Together with reference TRBV7-3 and TRBJ2-3, the CDR3 gives the full variable domain: GAGVSQTPSNKVTEKGKYVELRCDPISGHTALYWYRQSLGQGPEFLIYFQGTGAADDSGLPNDRFFAVRPEGSVSTLKIQRTERGDSAVYLCASSPSFTRSTDTQYFGPGTRLTVL.

The chain has TRBV6-6 and TRBJ1-1; TRBD1 matches at 9 bases. Germline lookup yields CDR1 MNHNY and CDR2 SVGAGI (reference sequence). CDR3 length equals 14 residues. Trimming cost V 7 bases and J 5 bases; bases outside gene matches: 8. The CDR3 DNA reads TGTGCCAGCACCGGGACAGGGCAAAATACTGAAGCTTTCTTT. The encoded protein is CASTGTGQNTEAFF.

This clone was seen only once. The gene calls are TRBV21-1 and TRBJ2-3; the DNA was not compared with TRBD1, the D call given in the table. TRBV21-1 represents a pseudogene. The CDR3 is made up of 16 amino acids. The CDR3 protein is CASSARQGASTDTQYF. The CDR3 DNA sequence: TGTGCCAGCAGCGCCCGACAGGGGGCGAGCACAGATACGCAGTATTTT.

This chain uses TRBV7-2 with TRBJ2-7, with TRBD2 identical over 13 bases. The CDR3 is 19 amino acids. Germline V lookup: CDR1 SGHTA, CDR2 FQGNSA. V was clipped by 4 bases and J by 3 bases; unmatched bases: 15. Here the CDR3 DNA reads TGTGCCAGCAGCTCCAGGACTAGCGGGGGATCCCCCCACCACTACGAGCAGTACTTC. Translating gives CASSSRTSGGSPHHYEQYF.

This clone was counted once. The V call is TRBV5-6, the J call TRBJ2-5; 16 nucleotides line up with TRBD2. V shed 3 bases, J shed 1 base, and the junction held 9 bases outside the gene matches. The CDR3 is 19 residues long. Germline V gene data show CDR1 as SGHDT and CDR2 as YYEEEE. The CDR3 DNA reads TGTGCCAGCAGCTCCTCGGGACTAGCGGGGGGGCTACCCCAAGAGACCCAGTACTTC. It is translated as CASSSSGLAGGLPQETQYF.

The chain is built from TRBV18 and TRBJ1-5; 9 nucleotides agree with TRBD1. In germline, CDR1 is KGHSH, CDR2 LQKENI. Trimming took 8 bases from V and 1 from J; bases not matched to a gene: 3. The CDR3 has 14 residues. In DNA, the CDR3 is TGTGCCAGCAGTGGACAGGGGAGCAATCAGCCCCAGCATTTT. Translated, it gives CASSGQGSNQPQHF. Based on the CDR3 plus reference TRBV18 and TRBJ1-5, the full variable domain is NAGVMQNPRHLVRRRGQEARLRCSPMKGHSHVYWYRQLPEEGLKFMVYLQKENIIDESGMPKERFSAEFPKEGPSILRIQQVVRGDSAAYFCASSGQGSNQPQHFGDGTRLSIL.

The chain is built from TRBV27 and TRBJ2-7, with 10 nucleotides matching TRBD1. Germline assignment: CDR1 MNHEY and CDR2 SMNVEV (reference sequence). The ends lost 5 bases at V and 0 bases at J; junction bases unmatched: 4. The CDR3 has 15 residues. This chain's CDR3 is CASSPGQGLSYEQYF. The CDR3 nucleotides read TGTGCCAGCAGTCCGGGACAGGGGCTCTCCTACGAGCAGTACTTC.

The chain uses TRBV5-1 and TRBJ1-5; perhaps TRBD1 as D (6 bases). This CDR3 region has 15 residues. Per the germline V gene, CDR1 is SGHRS and CDR2 is YFSETQ. The V end was cut by 0 bases, the J end by 5 bases, with 12 bases between. The CDR3 is CASSLGGGGDQPQHF. Written as DNA, the CDR3 is TGCGCCAGCAGCTTGGGAGGGGGGGGAGATCAGCCCCAGCATTTT.

This chain links TRBV10-2 with TRBJ2-3; 8 nucleotides match TRBD2. The CDR3 has 17 amino acids. J lost 6 bases, V lost 8 bases, and 19 bases had no gene match. Germline V gene sequence: CDR1 WSHSY, CDR2 SAAADI. CDR3 bases: TGCGCCAGCCAAATTCCAAATAGGACTAGCCCAGCGGATACGCAGTATTTT. This codes for CASQIPNRTSPADTQYF.

The chain combines TRBV7-8 with TRBJ1-1; D not resolved. V dropped 2 bases and J dropped 2 bases, with 9 bases sitting between them. The CDR3 extends over 14 amino acids. CDR1 is SGHVS, CDR2 FQNEAQ, per germline. This CDR3 is CASSLNPGNTEAFF. The DNA of the CDR3 is TGTGCCAGCAGCTTAAATCCGGGAAACACTGAAGCTTTCTTT.

The rearrangement joins TRBV5-1 to TRBJ2-7; TRBD2 agrees at 8 bases. J gave up 1 base and V 0 bases, and 12 bases lay outside the gene matches. The CDR3 is 18 residues long. Germline CDR1 reads SGHRS; CDR2 reads YFSETQ. This CDR3 is CASSLGVAGGIPSYEQYF. DNA for the CDR3: TGCGCCAGCAGCTTGGGTGTTGCGGGGGGAATACCATCCTACGAGCAGTACTTC.

Only a few counts were recorded for this clone. The chain couples TRBV7-6 to TRBJ2-7; TRBD2 might be the D (5 bases). V lost 5 bases and J 5 bases, leaving 13 bases between the germline ends. The CDR3 has 13 amino acids. Germline lookup yields CDR1 SGHVS and CDR2 FNYEAQ. The DNA for the CDR3 is TGTGCCAGCAGCCTCGCTCCCGGGGACGAGCAGTACTTC. This translates into CASSLAPGDEQYF.

This clone occurred a few times. The chain recombines TRBV7-9 with TRBJ1-2; TRBD1 aligns across 10 bases. V was pared by 3 bases and J by 6 bases, with 1 base of the junction left unmatched. This CDR3 comprises 13 residues. Germline CDR1 is SEHNR and CDR2 is FQNEAQ (reference sequence). The CDR3, as DNA: TGTGCCAGCAGCTTCGGGACAGGGGATGGCTACACCTTC. It specifies CASSFGTGDGYTF.